A single sample gave rise to the 21 T cell receptor beta chains below, sequenced in a study of shared clonotypes between healthy human individuals (dated by TCRdb to 2020 to 2022). The receptor library was made with the immunoSEQ multiplex PCR assay. TCRdb took over this immuneACCESS table, retaining in-frame rearrangements with V and J assigned. Such tables are incomplete; in checked studies, under half of the missing clones stem from an unresolved V gene, and the remainder is unexplained. For this sample there are a few million clones; around nine tenths appear just once. The ten top clones hold under 0.15% of the sample. The specimen was naive CD4+ T cells sorted from blood. The meaning of the sample's cell subset or site label: CD45RA+ positively selected. These receptors all come from a man younger than 35 in good health.

This clone appeared a single time. The V and J genes are TRBV19 and TRBJ1-3; D is ambiguous. Germline V gene lookup returns CDR1 LNHDA and CDR2 SQIVND (reference sequence). Between the trimmed V and J ends, which lost 6 bases and 1 base, there was a span of 4 bases. This CDR3 has 12 residues. The CDR3 nucleotides are TGTGCCAGTAGAAGTTCTGGAAACACCATATATTTT. Amino acid sequence: CASRSSGNTIYF.

To note about this clone: The same CDR3 can be traced to other DNA sequences in this sample. The rearrangement joins TRBV29-1 to TRBJ2-5, with D perhaps TRBD1 (5 bases). Per germline, CDR1 SQVTM and CDR2 ANQGSEA. V was clipped by 2 bases and J by 5 bases, with 9 bases between them. The CDR3 runs 12 residues. The CDR3: CSVETGGETQYF. DNA for the CDR3: TGCAGCGTTGAAACAGGCGGTGAGACCCAGTACTTC. Together with reference TRBV29-1 and TRBJ2-5, the CDR3 gives the full variable domain: SAVISQKPSRDICQRGTSLTIQCQVDSQVTMMFWYRQQPGQSLTLIATANQGSEATYESGFVIDKFPISRPNLTFSTLTVSNMSPEDSSIYLCSVETGGETQYFGPGTRLLVL.

The chain employs TRBV6-5 and TRBJ2-1, with D unclear. Germline CDR1 reads MNHEY; CDR2 reads SVGAGI. Deletions cut 3 bases from V and 0 bases from J, with 6 bases between. CDR3 size: 14 residues. CDR3 sequence reads: CASSYSGSYNEQFF. The DNA of the CDR3 is TGTGCCAGCAGTTATTCTGGCTCCTACAATGAGCAGTTCTTC.

A word on this clone: Other nucleotide sequences from this sample produce the same CDR3. The V gene is TRBV11-2, the J gene TRBJ2-7; D is unresolved. Germline V CDR1 and CDR2: SGHAT, FQNNGV. With 2 bases removed from V and 1 base from J, the gap between germline ends came to 6 bases. The CDR3 spans 13 residues. The CDR3 protein is CASSLTTSYEQYF. In DNA, the CDR3 is TGTGCCAGCAGCTTAACTACTTCCTACGAGCAGTACTTC.

This sequence joins TRBV30 and TRBJ2-1; D is unresolved. The CDR3 contains 15 residues. Looked up from germline, CDR1 is GTSNPN and CDR2 is SVGIG (reference sequence). V gave up 0 bases and J gave up 3 bases, with 12 bases separating them. For the CDR3, the DNA is TGTGCCTGGAGTGTGGGGTCTTCTTTCTACAATGAGCAGTTCTTC. As protein: CAWSVGSSFYNEQFF. Supplemented by reference TRBV30 and TRBJ2-1, the full variable domain reads SQTIHQWPATLVQPVGSPLSLECTVEGTSNPNLYWYRQAAGRGLQLLFYSVGIGQISSEVPQNLSASRPQDRQFILSSKKLLLSDSGFYLCAWSVGSSFYNEQFFGPGTRLTVL.

The table lists this clone with a count of one. The chain employs TRBV10-1 and TRBJ2-5; tentatively, D is TRBD2 (5 bases). Germline V gives CDR1 WNHNN, CDR2 SYGVQD (reference sequence). V was pared by 5 bases and J by 0 bases, with 7 bases between. The CDR3 runs to 13 residues. CDR3 sequence (DNA): TGCGCCAGCAGTAAGCGGTACCAAGAGACCCAGTACTTC. It yields the protein CASSKRYQETQYF.

The chain's CDR3 is CASSLGGSVNTGELFF. The CDR3 DNA sequence: TGCGCCAGCAGCTTGGGGGGAAGTGTGAACACCGGGGAGCTGTTTTTT. The rearrangement uses TRBV5-1 and TRBJ2-2; D unresolved. V was pared by 0 bases and J by 1 base, with 10 bases between. The CDR3 runs to 16 residues. Germline CDR1 and CDR2: SGHRS and YFSETQ.

The gene calls are TRBV7-2 and TRBJ1-3; the D gene is possibly TRBD1 (5 bases). Germline CDR1 reads SGHTA; CDR2 reads FQGNSA. The CDR3 sequence is 14 residues long. The V gene lost 1 base and the J gene lost 4 bases, with 8 bases spanning the gap. CDR3 region: CASSLGGLGNTIYF. In DNA, the CDR3 is TGTGCCAGCAGCTTAGGGGGACTCGGAAACACCATATATTTT.

The chain employs TRBV7-9 and TRBJ2-1; TRBD1 matches 8 bases. The junction had 14 bases not matched to a gene; V was cut back by 7 bases and J by 9 bases. The CDR3 consists of 15 residues. Germline lookup yields CDR1 SEHNR and CDR2 FQNEAQ (reference sequence). For the CDR3, the DNA is TGTGCCAGCAACCTACAGGGGGTCCCAATCAGTGAGCAGTTCTTC. Amino acids: CASNLQGVPISEQFF.

This sequence joins TRBV7-9 and TRBJ2-5, with TRBD2 matching 14 bases. The CDR3 sequence is 17 residues long. Germline CDR1 reads SEHNR; CDR2 reads FQNEAQ (reference sequence). J was trimmed by 5 bases and V by 5 bases; bases with no gene match: 10. Here the CDR3 reads CASSPTTSGGAWETQYF. For the CDR3, the DNA is TGTGCCAGCAGCCCTACGACTAGCGGGGGGGCATGGGAGACCCAGTACTTC.

With respect to this clone: In the same sample, other DNA sequences code for this CDR3. J is TRBJ2-5 and V is TRBV9; 11 bases are a match to TRBD2. The CDR3 length is 16 residues. Germline values: CDR1 SGDLS, CDR2 YYNGEE. Trimming took 0 bases from V and 2 from J; bases not matched to a gene: 3. CDR3 bases: TGTGCCAGCAGCGTAGCGGTAGCGGGAGGGCAAGAGACCCAGTACTTC. It specifies CASSVAVAGGQETQYF.

The rearrangement joins TRBV30 to TRBJ2-2; D is tentatively TRBD1 or TRBD2 (5 bases each). Trimming took 7 bases from V and 3 from J, leaving 15 bases between them. The CDR3 spans 14 residues. Looked up from germline, CDR1 is GTSNPN and CDR2 is SVGIG (reference sequence). CDR3: CAFRDLGYTGELFF. The CDR3 DNA follows: TGTGCCTTCCGGGACCTAGGTTACACCGGGGAGCTGTTTTTT.

The chain couples TRBV6-6 to TRBJ2-3; TRBD1 matches at 7 bases. From germline, CDR1 is MNHNY and CDR2 SVGAGI (reference sequence). There are 14 residues in the CDR3. Trimming removed 11 bases from V and 0 bases from J; junction bases left unmatched: 8. CDR3 bases: TGTGCCGGGCGACAGGGCCCTAGCACAGATACGCAGTATTTT. This codes for CAGRQGPSTDTQYF.

A remark on this clone: Other DNA sequences from this sample encode an identical CDR3 as well. The V and J genes are TRBV5-5 and TRBJ2-7, with TRBD1 as a possible D gene (6 bases). V was clipped by 4 bases and J by 4 bases, with 12 bases between them. This CDR3 is 13 amino acids long. Germline V CDR1 and CDR2: SGHKS, YYEKEE (reference sequence). The CDR3 here is CASSPGDRYEQYF. Written as DNA, the CDR3 is TGTGCCAGCAGCCCAGGGGATCGGTACGAGCAGTACTTC.

Turning to this clone: Other nucleotide sequences in the sample specify the same CDR3. V and J are TRBV18 and TRBJ1-1; D gene uncertain. V was cut by 3 bases and J by 3 bases, with 8 bases left in between. The CDR3 has 13 amino acids. CDR1 KGHSH and CDR2 LQKENI come from the germline V gene. In DNA, the CDR3 is TGTGCCAGCTCACCTCCCGGGGACACTGAAGCTTTCTTT. Its translation: CASSPPGDTEAFF.

The rearrangement joins TRBV2 to TRBJ2-3; D is uncertain. The CDR3 runs to 16 residues. V was cut by 2 bases and J by 0 bases, with 12 bases left in between. Germline CDR1 is SNHLY and CDR2 is FYNNEI. The CDR3 reads CASSERIIGSTDTQYF. The CDR3 coding sequence is TGTGCCAGCAGTGAACGAATAATCGGCAGCACAGATACGCAGTATTTT.

The chain joins TRBV2 to TRBJ1-2; D is uncertain. The V end was cut by 2 bases, the J end by 5 bases, with 12 bases between. This CDR3 region has 14 residues. Germline assignment: CDR1 SNHLY and CDR2 FYNNEI. CDR3 region: CASSETGLTYGYTF. The DNA of the CDR3 is TGTGCCAGCAGTGAAACTGGACTTACGTATGGCTACACCTTC.

The chain recombines TRBV5-1 with TRBJ2-7; 8 positions match TRBD2. V dropped 4 bases and J dropped 4; count of bases not matched to a gene: 10. The germline gives CDR1 SGHRS, CDR2 YFSETQ. The CDR3 spans 15 residues. In nucleotides, the CDR3 is TGCGCCAGCAGCAGGACGGGTAGCGGGATATACGAGCAGTACTTC. Its protein is CASSRTGSGIYEQYF.

The chain carries TRBV5-1 and TRBJ1-2, with D possibly being TRBD1 (6 bases). Germline CDR1 is SGHRS and CDR2 is YFSETQ. The CDR3 extends over 16 amino acids. Trimming cost V 3 bases and J 8 bases, with 23 bases left between them. DNA for the CDR3: TGCGCCAGCAGCTACACTTCCGGACAGTCACTGGAGGGCTACACCTTC. Its translation: CASSYTSGQSLEGYTF.

The genes are TRBV27 and TRBJ2-6; D is perhaps TRBD1 or TRBD2 (6 bases each). Germline CDR1 is MNHEY and CDR2 is SMNVEV (reference sequence). The CDR3 totals 16 residues. The ends were cut back, 2 bases at V and 0 bases at J, with 8 bases in the middle. Here the CDR3 DNA reads TGTGCCAGCAGTTTAAGGGGGGTCTCTGGGGCCAACGTCCTGACTTTC. It codes for CASSLRGVSGANVLTF.

This chain links TRBV30 with TRBJ2-1; 7 bases agree with TRBD2. V lost 3 bases and J lost 7; bases outside the gene matches: 9. The length of the CDR3 is 14 residues. Germline CDR1 reads GTSNPN; CDR2 reads SVGIG (reference sequence). CDR3 nucleotide sequence: TGTGCCTGGAGACCCAGCGGGATAGGGAATGAGCAGTTCTTC. This encodes CAWRPSGIGNEQFF.